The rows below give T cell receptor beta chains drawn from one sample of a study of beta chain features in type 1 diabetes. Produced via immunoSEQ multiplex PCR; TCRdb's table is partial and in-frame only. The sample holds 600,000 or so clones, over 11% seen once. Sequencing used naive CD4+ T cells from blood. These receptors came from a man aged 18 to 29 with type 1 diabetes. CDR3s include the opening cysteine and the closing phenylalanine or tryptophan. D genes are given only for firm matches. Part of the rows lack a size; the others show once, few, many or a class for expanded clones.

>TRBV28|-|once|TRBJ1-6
TGTGCCAGCAGTTTCAGCAGCAGGGGCGATTCACCCCTCCACTTT
CASSFSSRGDSPLHF
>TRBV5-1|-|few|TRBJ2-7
TGCGCCAGCAGCTTGCTAGGTTCCTACGAGCAGTACTTC
CASSLLGSYEQYF
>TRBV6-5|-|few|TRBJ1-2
TGTGCCAGCACTGTATTGAGTGTCTACACCTTC
CASTVLSVYTF
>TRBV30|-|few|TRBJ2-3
TGTGCCTGGAGCTCCGGGAATACGCAGTATTTT
CAWSSGNTQYF
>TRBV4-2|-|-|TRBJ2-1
TGTGCCAGCAGCCAAGAAGGGAGAAGGGCCTACAATGAGCAGTTCTTC
CASSQEGRRAYNEQFF
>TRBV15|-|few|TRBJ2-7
TGTGCCACCAGCAGAGATTGGGTCCTCTACGAGCAGTACTTC
CATSRDWVLYEQYF
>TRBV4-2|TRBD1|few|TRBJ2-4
TGTGCCAGCAAGGTAGAACAGGGGGCCAAAAACATTCAGTACTTC
CASKVEQGAKNIQYF
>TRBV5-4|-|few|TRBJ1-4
TGTGCCAGCAGCGTGTCCGGGACCTGGGGTGAAAAACTGTTTTTT
CASSVSGTWGEKLFF
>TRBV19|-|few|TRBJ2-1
TGTGCCAGTAGTATTGTGTTGGTCGCGGAGACCTACAATGAGCAGTTCTTC
CASSIVLVAETYNEQFF
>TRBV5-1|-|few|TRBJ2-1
TGCGCCAGCAGCTTGGTACAAATCTCCTACAATGAGCAGTTCTTC
CASSLVQISYNEQFF
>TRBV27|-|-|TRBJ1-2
TGTGCCAGCAGTTACCGGGCTAACTATGGCTACACCTTC
CASSYRANYGYTF
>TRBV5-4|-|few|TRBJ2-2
TGTGCCAGCAGCCTCTACAACACCGGGGAGCTGTTTTTT
CASSLYNTGELFF
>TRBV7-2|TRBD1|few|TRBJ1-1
TGTGCCAGCAGCGAGGACAGGTACACTGAAGCTTTCTTT
CASSEDRYTEAFF
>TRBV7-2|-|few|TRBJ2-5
TGTGCCAGCAGCTTGGCGTACCAAGAGACCCAGTACTTC
CASSLAYQETQYF
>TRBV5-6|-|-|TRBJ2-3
TGTGCCAGCACCTTGGGGGCTACCACAGATACGCAGTATTTT
CASTLGATTDTQYF
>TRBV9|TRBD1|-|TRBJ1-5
TGTGCCAGCAGCGTGGACAGGGGTAATCGGCCCCAGCATTTT
CASSVDRGNRPQHF
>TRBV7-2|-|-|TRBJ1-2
TGTGCCACCTACAATTCCGTCTATGGCTACACCTTC
CATYNSVYGYTF